Presented here are 8 T cell receptor beta chains from one specimen sequenced in a study of cytomegalovirus exposure and HLA in healthy donors. Primers for the PCR totalled 60 Vbeta and 13 Jbeta. Assay: immunoSEQ multiplex PCR; the TCRdb copy retains only in-frame clones and omits some. The data contain around 150,000 clones, about three quarters of them seen just once; the ten biggest clones take up approximately 2.9%. The sample taken for sequencing was PBMCs. The receptors were gathered from a woman aged 35 to 49 in good health and CMV-seropositive.

V usage is TRBV19 and J usage is TRBJ2-2, with TRBD1 identical over 7 bases. The CDR3 has 14 residues. V gave up 5 bases and J gave up 6 bases; unmatched junction bases: 6. CDR1 and CDR2 from the germline V gene are LNHDA and SQIVND (reference sequence). DNA of the CDR3: TGTGCCAGTAGTCGACAGGGTAATCCCGGGGAGCTGTTTTTT. This gives the protein CASSRQGNPGELFF. Combining the CDR3 with reference TRBV19 and TRBJ2-2 gives the whole variable domain DGGITQSPKYLFRKEGQNVTLSCEQNLNHDAMYWYRQDPGQGLRLIYYSQIVNDFQKGDIAEGYSVSREKKESFPLTVTSAQKNPTAFYLCASSRQGNPGELFFGEGSRLTVL.

This sequence joins TRBV11-3 and TRBJ2-3; 7 bases fit TRBD2. V was clipped by 6 bases and J by 2 bases; unmatched bases: 8. Germline lookup yields CDR1 SGHNT and CDR2 YENEEA. The CDR3 runs to 15 residues. The CDR3 reads CASSSREGPTDTQYF. The CDR3 region has the DNA TGTGCCAGCAGTTCTAGGGAGGGGCCCACAGATACGCAGTATTTT.

The genes are TRBV29-1 and TRBJ1-1; unclear D gene. The germline V and J ends were trimmed by 4 bases and 1 base, with 13 bases remaining between them. CDR1 is SQVTM and CDR2 is ANQGSEA in the germline V gene. This CDR3 has 14 residues. The CDR3 DNA is TGCAGCGTTGCCCCCTTTGAGGGGAACACTGAAGCTTTCTTT. Protein: CSVAPFEGNTEAFF.

This clone was detected only a few times. The DNA for the CDR3 is TGCGCCAGCCCGGGACTAGCGGGAGTAACCTACAATGAGCAGTTCTTC. Translated, it gives CASPGLAGVTYNEQFF. This sequence joins TRBV5-1 and TRBJ2-1; the match to TRBD2 covers 14 bases. V was clipped by 7 bases and J by 2 bases; unmatched bases: 5. CDR1 is SGHRS, CDR2 YFSETQ, per germline. The CDR3 totals 16 residues.

This chain uses TRBV18 with TRBJ1-2, with D tentatively TRBD1 (5 bases). This CDR3 has 14 amino acids. Trimming cost V 3 bases and J 8 bases, with 16 bases left between them. Looked up from germline, CDR1 is KGHSH and CDR2 is LQKENI. CDR3 nucleotides: TGTGCCAGCTCACCCATGGGGGGGAGAGGAGGCTACACCTTC. Translated, it gives CASSPMGGRGGYTF. The variable domain in full, completed from reference TRBV18 and TRBJ1-2, reads NAGVMQNPRHLVRRRGQEARLRCSPMKGHSHVYWYRQLPEEGLKFMVYLQKENIIDESGMPKERFSAEFPKEGPSILRIQQVVRGDSAAYFCASSPMGGRGGYTFGSGTRLTVV.

The genes are TRBV4-3 and TRBJ2-3; 10 nucleotides align to TRBD2. Germline V gene lookup returns CDR1 LGHNA and CDR2 YSLEER. Trimming cost V 1 base and J 5 bases; bases outside gene matches: 9. The CDR3 contains 17 residues. The CDR3 coding sequence is TGCGCCAGCAGCCAAGGGGGCCTAGCGGGAGTAATAGATACGCAGTATTTT. Its protein product is CASSQGGLAGVIDTQYF.

The chain uses TRBV5-1 and TRBJ1-4, with a possible D match to TRBD1 (6 bases). The length of the CDR3 is 14 residues. The V end was cut by 4 bases, the J end by 6 bases, with 13 bases between. The V gene's germline CDR1 is SGHRS and CDR2 YFSETQ. The CDR3 sequence: CASSLRGVDEKLFF. The CDR3 DNA reads as TGCGCCAGCAGCCTCAGGGGTGTTGATGAAAAACTGTTTTTT.

The CDR3 sequence: CATSGGSSYNEQFF. Written as DNA, the CDR3 is TGTGCCACCTCGGGGGGAAGCTCCTACAATGAGCAGTTCTTC. This chain uses TRBV9 with TRBJ2-1, with TRBD2 identical over 7 bases. With V trimmed by 9 bases and J by 0 bases, 6 bases remained unmatched. The CDR3 contains 14 residues. The germline V gene has CDR1 SGDLS and CDR2 YYNGEE. Variable domain in full (rest from reference TRBV9 and TRBJ2-1): DSGVTQTPKHLITATGQRVTLRCSPRSGDLSVYWYQQSLDQGLQFLIQYYNGEERAKGNILERFSAQQFPDLHSELNLSSLELGDSALYFCATSGGSSYNEQFFGPGTRLTVL.